The 10 T cell receptor beta chains presented below share a single source sample, sequenced in a study of T cell responses to AZD1222 COVID-19 vaccine (dated by TCRdb to about 2021). The meaning of the sample's time point label: about 28 days (+/-7) after the second vaccine dose. The receptor library was made with the immunoSEQ multiplex PCR assay. The table was pulled from immuneACCESS by TCRdb, which kept in-frame rearrangements only. Such tables lose some clones; where checked, under half of the loss comes from unresolved V genes, and the rest has no known cause. In this sample the table shows 95,000 or so clones, roughly nine tenths of which occur a single time. Of the sample, around 8% is held by the ten largest clones. The sample in question was peripheral blood, obtained 28 days after the second AZD1222 dose. Source of these receptors: an adult who received the AZD1222 COVID-19 vaccine.

The chain links TRBV4-1 to TRBJ2-3; 8 bases are shared with TRBD2. Trimming at V came to 5 bases and at J to 0 bases, leaving 4 bases not matched to a gene. CDR1 is MGHRA, CDR2 YSYEKL, per germline. The CDR3 consists of 15 residues. CDR3 DNA: TGCGCCAGCAGCTTTAGCGGGACTAGCACAGATACGCAGTATTTT. Its translation is CASSFSGTSTDTQYF.

The V call is TRBV11-2, the J call TRBJ1-1; TRBD1 matches 9 bases. The trim removed 5 bases at V and 4 bases at J, leaving 8 bases unmatched. Germline V gives CDR1 SGHAT, CDR2 FQNNGV. There are 15 residues in the CDR3. The CDR3 DNA reads TGTGCCAGCAGCAATTACAGGGGGCTGGTCACTGAAGCTTTCTTT. This gives the protein CASSNYRGLVTEAFF.

The CDR3 loop reads CASSYKAGPGVQYF. The CDR3, as DNA: TGTGCCAGCAGTTATAAGGCGGGGCCTGGCGTGCAGTACTTC. The chain joins TRBV6-5 to TRBJ2-7; TRBD2 is a possible D gene (6 bases). Germline V lookup: CDR1 MNHEY, CDR2 SVGAGI. Deletions cut 3 bases from V and 9 bases from J, with 18 bases between. The CDR3 is 14 residues long.

The J gene is TRBJ2-3, the V gene TRBV28; 9 nucleotides align to TRBD2. This CDR3 is built from 16 residues. The germline gives CDR1 MDHEN, CDR2 SYDVKM. The V and J ends lost 4 bases and 7 bases, in that order; junction bases with no gene match: 12. The CDR3 coding sequence is TGTGCCAGCAGTTCCGCGGGCGCGGGAGGGTTTAATACGCAGTATTTT. Its translation is CASSSAGAGGFNTQYF.

This sequence joins TRBV27 and TRBJ2-1; 7 positions agree with TRBD2. Germline V gene sequence: CDR1 MNHEY, CDR2 SMNVEV (reference sequence). The CDR3 length is 14 residues. The junction had 4 bases not matched to a gene; V was cut back by 3 bases and J by 5 bases. CDR3 protein: CASSFQRGNNEQFF. CDR3 sequence (DNA): TGTGCCAGCAGTTTTCAGCGGGGAAACAATGAGCAGTTCTTC.

This chain connects TRBV28 to TRBJ1-1; D ambiguous. Trimming cost V 6 bases and J 2 bases, with 4 bases left between them. Germline V lookup: CDR1 MDHEN, CDR2 SYDVKM. This CDR3 is 11 amino acids long. The CDR3 spells CASRLNTEAFF. The CDR3 bases are TGTGCCAGCAGACTTAACACTGAAGCTTTCTTT.

There are a few counts of this clone. This chain connects TRBV7-9 to TRBJ1-6; D ambiguous. The CDR3 totals 13 residues. V was shortened by 5 bases and J by 10 bases, with 12 bases between the two germline ends. CDR1 and CDR2 (germline): SEHNR, FQNEAQ (reference sequence). CDR3 bases: TGTGCCAGCAGCCGTGCTGGTGCGTCACCCCTCCACTTT. Protein sequence: CASSRAGASPLHF.

This sequence joins TRBV9 and TRBJ2-1, with 7 bases that match TRBD2. The CDR3 contains 15 residues. V was pared by 4 bases and J by 7 bases, with 11 bases of the junction left unmatched. CDR1 and CDR2 (germline): SGDLS, YYNGEE. The CDR3 spells CASSRWAGVENEQFF. CDR3 DNA: TGTGCCAGCAGCCGGTGGGCGGGAGTCGAGAATGAGCAGTTCTTC.

The table lists this clone with a count of one. The CDR3 DNA reads as TGTGCCATCAGTGTGCGCAGGGGGGAGGGTGGCTACACCTTC. Its translation: CAISVRRGEGGYTF. This chain connects TRBV10-3 to TRBJ1-2, with 7 positions matching TRBD1. This CDR3 is 14 amino acids long. CDR1 and CDR2 from the germline V gene are ENHRY and SYGVKD. The V and J ends lost 4 bases and 7 bases, in that order; junction bases with no gene match: 9.

This clone appeared once. The chain has TRBV7-6 and TRBJ1-1, with D unclear. The CDR3 is 12 amino acids. The germline gives CDR1 SGHVS, CDR2 FNYEAQ. V was trimmed by 5 bases and J by 6 bases, leaving 10 bases between them. The CDR3 spells CASSPLRAEAFF. The DNA for the CDR3 is TGTGCCAGCAGCCCCTTGAGGGCTGAAGCTTTCTTT.